This TCR beta chain was recorded in a study of T cells in tuberculosis. Libraries were prepared by immunoSEQ multiplex PCR; TCRdb keeps only in-frame clonotypes and omits some of them. The sample lists roughly 30,000 clones, approximately 89% occurring once. Trimming removed 5 bases from V and 5 bases from J; junction bases left unmatched: 6. CDR1 and CDR2 (germline): SEHNR, FQNEAQ (reference sequence). CDR3 length equals 16 residues. V usage is TRBV7-9 and J usage is TRBJ2-3; 14 nucleotides agree with TRBD2. The sequence derives from a donor aged 10 to 29 with latent tuberculosis or without tuberculosis infection. The specimen was PBMCs. The CDR3 DNA reads TGTGCCAGCAGCCAGAGACTAGCGGGAGGGGAAGATACGCAGTATTTT. It specifies CASSQRLAGGEDTQYF.